This T cell receptor beta chain came from a study of Ad26.COV2.S vaccination and SARS-CoV-2 variants. Study-level background: Each vaccinee took Ad26.COV2.S intramuscularly, once or twice 56 days apart.

Sequencing used immunoSEQ multiplex PCR; TCRdb keeps in-frame clones, though not all of them. The data show a few hundred thousand clones, with 83% seen just once and approximately 7.8% held by the top ten. Study outcomes and limitations: The analyses of TCR breadth and depth may have understated the size of total T cell responses. Substantial breadth in spike-specific CD8+ and CD4+ T cell responses was reportedly seen after vaccination. Recipients given vaccine exceeded placebo recipients in spike-specific TCR breadth.

Described treatment: roughly 19 received Ad26.COV2.S at low or high dose, single or two shots; about 5 received placebo; per-sample allocation not given. On day 63 after the first injection, vaccine and placebo recipients gave samples. This clone has a handful of counts. Its antigen is as yet unknown. The ends were cut back, 6 bases at V and 7 bases at J, with 12 bases in the middle. In germline, CDR1 is KGHDR, CDR2 SFDVKD. The CDR3 sequence is 13 residues long. The material was peripheral blood, obtained in a trial of Ad26.COV2.S vaccine versus placebo. This TCR derives from a person aged 18-60 years who received the Ad26.COV2.S COVID-19 vaccine or a placebo. The rearrangement joins TRBV24-1 to TRBJ1-5; TRBD1 might be the D (5 bases). The chain's CDR3 is CATSPGTGQPQHF. As DNA, the CDR3 is TGTGCCACCAGTCCCGGGACGGGACAGCCCCAGCATTTT.